The present entry profiles one T cell receptor (beta chain) with its context. There are a few counts of this clonotype. Its antigen remains unidentified. The input lacks base qualities; no much larger clone sits a single base away. Unmatched junction bases come to 10, with V trimmed by 5 bases and J by 2 bases. The germline V gene (reference sequence) supplies CDR1 SEHNR and CDR2 FQNEAQ. The cysteine opens and the phenylalanine closes a CDR3 of 16 amino acids. Only the CDR3 portion is preserved as DNA: 48 bases, with reading frame beginning at the first base. The method was RT-PCR. Instrument on record: Illumina HiSeq 2500. TCRdb applied fastp at Q25 and MiXCR to the public reads, then kept only in-frame beta chains. Rows matching on CDR3 protein sequence are summarized as one entry with the most common DNA and genes. This sample holds about half a million distinct CDR3 sequences; less than 8% were observed only once. The ten largest clonotypes hold roughly 13% of the sample.

The source of the sample is a study of response to subunit inactivated influenza vaccine (dated by TCRdb to the late 2010s). About the investigation overall: To follow how T cells responded to a trivalent subunit inactivated influenza vaccine, the researchers relied on deep quantitative profiling of the T cell receptor repertoire.

Beyond this particular receptor, the publication reports: The authors suggested that each seasonal influenza vaccination may recruit only a limited number of new T cells.

The receptor's source is a man aged 50 to 75 who received an inactivated influenza vaccine. Donor details come from another sample of the same person, matched by shared clones. Recombination joined TRBV7-9 with TRBJ2-5; the junction holds 8 bases that match TRBD2. This sample comprised PBMCs from blood, obtained approximately 25 months after vaccination. The nucleotide sequence reads as follows: TGTGCCAGCAGCGCGAAACTAGCGGCGGAACAAGAGACCCAGTACTTC. Translation gives CASSAKLAAEQETQYF.